This TCR beta chain was sequenced in a study of T cells expressing NK-cell markers. Regarding the study as a whole: The HCMV specificity of the expanded NKG2C+ T cell clones stayed unresolved.

About this clonotype itself: Its antigen remains unknown.

TCRdb re-called the 5' RACE reads; one entry per CDR3 protein, DNA not given. This table holds some 280,000 distinct CDR3 sequences. Germline CDR1 is LGHDT and CDR2 is YNNKEL (reference sequence). The CDR3 is made up of 14 amino acids. V is TRBV3-1 and J is TRBJ1-6. The TCR sequence derives from a man between 18 and 29 years old in good health. The sequenced material came from blood T cells: a sorted CD56 or NKG2C T cell subset, CD4+ or CD8+ T cells, or bulk PBMC T cells (not recorded which). The chain's CDR3 is CASSQDRRNSPLHF.